This TCR beta chain was identified in a study of OX40 agonist ivuxolimab in advanced cancers. Profiled with immunoSEQ multiplex PCR; TCRdb holds only in-frame clones, not every one. The sample includes about 54,000 clones, 84% of them seen just once. The TCR comes from an adult with an advanced solid tumor such as melanoma, head and neck, liver or kidney cancer. The sample in question was CD4+ or CD8+ T cells sorted from blood, obtained in a trial of the OX40 agonist ivuxolimab.

Written as DNA, the CDR3 is TGTGCCAGCAGCTTACAGGGAACAAATACGCAGTATTTT. Translating gives CASSLQGTNTQYF. This chain links TRBV11-2 with TRBJ2-3; D is perhaps TRBD1 (5 bases). V lost 2 bases to trimming and J lost 7 bases, with 10 bases between them. The CDR3 runs to 13 residues. Looked up from germline, CDR1 is SGHAT and CDR2 is FQNNGV.